The 13 T cell receptor beta chains below come from one sample, sequenced in a study of beta chain features in type 1 diabetes. Findings and caveats of the study: Shortening that was moderate but significant affected the TCRB CDR3s of Type 1 diabetes patients in all four CD4+ subsets.

Sequencing targeted expressed TCRB transcripts, as all isolated RNA had been reverse transcribed. Clones were read by immunoSEQ multiplex PCR, and TCRdb kept only the in-frame ones, dropping some. This sample has around 250,000 clones, with 13% to 15% found just once. These receptors have no known antigen. Material for sequencing was naive CD4+ T cells from blood. These receptors were obtained from a man aged 25-45 years with type 1 diabetes.

The chain employs TRBV25-1 and TRBJ2-3, with TRBD2 matching 12 bases. The V and J ends lost 3 bases and 5 bases, in that order; junction bases with no gene match: 0. Germline CDR1 and CDR2: MGHDK and SYGVNS. The CDR3 spans 14 residues. The CDR3 region is CASSETSGRDTQYF. In DNA, the CDR3 is TGTGCCAGCAGTGAGACTAGCGGGAGAGATACGCAGTATTTT. The variable domain in full, with the rest retrieved from reference TRBV25-1 and TRBJ2-3, is EADIYQTPRYLVIGTGKKITLECSQTMGHDKMYWYQQDPGMELHLIHYSYGVNSTEKGDLSSESTVSRIRTEHFPLTLESARPSHTSQYLCASSETSGRDTQYFGPGTRLTVL.

In its sample, this clone was seen a few times. This chain uses TRBV5-1 with TRBJ1-4, with D tentatively TRBD1 (6 bases). Trimming stripped 0 bases from V and 4 bases from J, with 7 bases between. The CDR3 is made up of 14 amino acids. Germline V gives CDR1 SGHRS, CDR2 YFSETQ. CDR3 sequence (DNA): TGCGCCAGCAGCTTGGAGGGGGATAATGAAAAACTGTTTTTT. Encoded protein: CASSLEGDNEKLFF.

This clone was counted between two and nine times. The chain links TRBV15 to TRBJ2-3, with 13 bases fitting TRBD2. The junction had 3 bases not matched to a gene; V was cut back by 4 bases and J by 2 bases. Germline values: CDR1 LNHNV, CDR2 YYDKDF (reference sequence). The CDR3 has 16 residues. The DNA of the CDR3 is TGTGCCACCAGCACGGGACTAGCGGGGAACACAGATACGCAGTATTTT. Translated: CATSTGLAGNTDTQYF.

In its sample, this clone was seen a few times. This chain joins TRBV9 and TRBJ2-3; TRBD2 matches 10 bases. CDR1 and CDR2 (germline): SGDLS, YYNGEE. V trimming: 2 bases; J trimming: 2 bases; junction bases outside the gene matches: 8. CDR3 length: 17 amino acids. The CDR3 sequence is CASSVTSGNTLTDTQYF. In DNA, the CDR3 is TGTGCCAGCAGCGTCACTAGCGGGAATACCCTCACAGATACGCAGTATTTT.

The chain recombines TRBV18 with TRBJ2-7, with 7 bases that match TRBD1. CDR1 and CDR2 from the germline V gene are KGHSH and LQKENI. The CDR3 sequence is 14 residues long. With V trimmed by 3 bases and J by 4 bases, 6 bases remained unmatched. CDR3 in DNA: TGTGCCAGCTCACCCGGACAGGAGAGATACGAGCAGTACTTC. Its protein is CASSPGQERYEQYF.

The table lists this clone with a few counts. The gene calls are TRBV18 and TRBJ1-1, with unresolved D. The CDR3 sequence is 15 residues long. Germline CDR1 and CDR2: KGHSH and LQKENI. Trimming took off 3 bases at V and 1 base at J, with 12 bases between the two ends. CDR3 nucleotide sequence: TGTGCCAGCTCACCGTTTTCGTCCGGGAACACTGAAGCTTTCTTT. It is translated as CASSPFSSGNTEAFF.

This clone has only a few counts. The chain couples TRBV19 to TRBJ2-1, with 8 bases that match TRBD2. This CDR3 region has 13 residues. The V and J ends lost 8 bases and 5 bases, in that order; junction bases with no gene match: 5. CDR1 and CDR2 from the germline V gene are LNHDA and SQIVND (reference sequence). CDR3 amino acids: CASGTGGNNEQFF. CDR3 DNA: TGTGCCAGTGGGACGGGAGGGAACAATGAGCAGTTCTTC.

This clone was counted a few times. This chain connects TRBV4-3 to TRBJ1-4; 8 bases align to TRBD1. Trimming at V came to 4 bases and at J to 3 bases, leaving 4 bases not matched to a gene. This CDR3 spans 15 amino acids. Germline lookup yields CDR1 LGHNA and CDR2 YSLEER. The CDR3 protein is CASSRLTGANEKLFF. The CDR3 DNA reads as TGCGCCAGCAGCCGATTGACAGGGGCTAATGAAAAACTGTTTTTT.

This sequence joins TRBV25-1 and TRBJ2-2, with 7 positions matching TRBD1. The germline CDR1 and CDR2 sequences are MGHDK and SYGVNS. The junction had 7 bases not matched to a gene; V was cut back by 7 bases and J by 5 bases. This CDR3 has 14 residues. The CDR3 DNA is TGTGCCAGCAAGGGGGCCTGGAGGACCGGGGAGCTGTTTTTT. It translates to CASKGAWRTGELFF.

This clone was seen more than once but under ten times. This rearrangement joins TRBV2 to TRBJ2-1, with TRBD2 identical over 7 bases. V lost 0 bases to trimming and J lost 9 bases; unmatched junction nucleotides: 8. This CDR3 spans 15 amino acids. Looked up from germline, CDR1 is SNHLY and CDR2 is FYNNEI. CDR3 protein: CASSEARGSQAEQFF. DNA for the CDR3: TGTGCCAGCAGTGAAGCTCGCGGGAGTCAAGCTGAGCAGTTCTTC.

The chain uses TRBV27 and TRBJ2-2; D perhaps matches TRBD2 (7 bases). Germline V gives CDR1 MNHEY, CDR2 SMNVEV (reference sequence). Trimming pared 6 bases from V and 6 bases from J, leaving 20 bases between. The CDR3 covers 16 residues. CDR3 in amino acids: CASRSLGGGQAGELFF. The CDR3 region has the DNA TGTGCCAGCAGATCTCTGGGAGGGGGTCAGGCCGGGGAGCTGTTTTTT.

This clone has ten or more counts. V gene TRBV29-1 combines with J gene TRBJ2-4; TRBD1 is a possible D gene (7 bases). CDR3 size: 12 residues. CDR1 and CDR2 (germline): SQVTM, ANQGSEA. The V end was cut by 3 bases, the J end by 8 bases, with 11 bases between. DNA of the CDR3: TGCAGCGTTGATACAGGGGAGGACATTCAGTACTTC. It is translated as CSVDTGEDIQYF.

Worth noting for this clone: Compared with germline, one end of the junction differs, possibly owing to a read error. The rearrangement uses TRBV5-1 and TRBJ2-2; 7 nucleotides line up with TRBD2. Germline V gene data show CDR1 as SGHRS and CDR2 as YFSETQ. This CDR3 contains 17 residues. The CDR3 region is CASSWAVGGSRSGELFF. DNA of the CDR3: TGCGCCAGCAGCTGGGCCGTTGGCGGGAGTCGTTCCGGGGAACTGTTTTTT.